Listed here is a single T cell receptor beta chain. The target antigen is unknown. The data were obtained in a study of blood T cells in healthy people across ages. Study-level results: Naive T cell percentage showed a strong correlation with the diversity of TCR beta. Age advanced and TCR beta diversity per million T cells fell, roughly linearly.

For the second PCR, which ran for 7 to 11 cycles, a sample-barcoded 5' primer and a J-beta primer mix were used. TCRdb analysed the 5' RACE reads with MiXCR anew, one entry per CDR3 protein. The sample gives hundreds of thousands of distinct CDR3 sequences, about 26% of which show up once; 3% is in the top ten. CDR3 length: 14 amino acids. Germline CDR1 and CDR2: SGHVS and FNYEAQ. Between the trimmed V and J ends, which lost 2 bases and 6 bases, there was a span of 13 bases. These same records also appear under a second study, on T cells of mothers and their children. That paper notes: The study found slightly higher but non-significant overlap in related versus unrelated mother-child pairs.

The source of this sequence is a boy between 10 and 17 years old in good health. This chain uses TRBV7-6 with TRBJ1-1, with unresolved D. The material sequenced was blood. This CDR3 reads CASSLREQAPEAFF. Written as DNA, the CDR3 is TGTGCCAGCAGCTTAAGGGAGCAAGCCCCTGAAGCTTTCTTT.